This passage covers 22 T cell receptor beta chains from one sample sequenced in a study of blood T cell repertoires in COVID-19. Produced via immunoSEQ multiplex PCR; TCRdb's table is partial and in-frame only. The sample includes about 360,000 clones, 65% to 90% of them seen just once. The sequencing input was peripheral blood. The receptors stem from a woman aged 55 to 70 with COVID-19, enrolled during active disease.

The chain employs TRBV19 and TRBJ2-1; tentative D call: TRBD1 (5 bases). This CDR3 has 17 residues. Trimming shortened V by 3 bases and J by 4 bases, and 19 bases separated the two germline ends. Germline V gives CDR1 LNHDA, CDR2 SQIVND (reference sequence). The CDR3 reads CASSMSPGPYPYNEQFF. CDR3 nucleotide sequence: TGTGCCAGTAGTATGTCCCCAGGGCCCTACCCTTACAATGAGCAGTTCTTC.

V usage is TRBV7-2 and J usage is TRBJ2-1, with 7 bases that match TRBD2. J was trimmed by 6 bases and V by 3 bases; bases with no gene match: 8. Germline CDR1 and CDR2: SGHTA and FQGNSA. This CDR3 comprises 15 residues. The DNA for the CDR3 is TGTGCCAGCAGCTTTGGCGGGGGATGGGTCAATGAGCAGTTCTTC. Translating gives CASSFGGGWVNEQFF.

This CDR3 is CSVGQTTANEKLFF. CDR3 nucleotide sequence: TGCAGCGTTGGTCAGACGACAGCTAATGAAAAACTGTTTTTT. The gene calls are TRBV29-1 and TRBJ1-4; D possibly corresponds to TRBD1 (5 bases). Germline V gene data show CDR1 as SQVTM and CDR2 as ANQGSEA. Trimming cost V 4 bases and J 3 bases, with 12 bases left between them. This CDR3 comprises 14 residues.

The CDR3 spells CASSSQGAGETQYF. The CDR3 nucleotides read TGTGCCAGCAGTTCACAGGGGGCGGGGGAGACCCAGTACTTC. The chain combines TRBV27 with TRBJ2-5; 9 bases match TRBD1. Trimming at V came to 4 bases and at J to 5 bases, leaving 5 bases not matched to a gene. The CDR3 spans 14 residues. Germline-derived CDR1 and CDR2 are MNHEY and SMNVEV (reference sequence).

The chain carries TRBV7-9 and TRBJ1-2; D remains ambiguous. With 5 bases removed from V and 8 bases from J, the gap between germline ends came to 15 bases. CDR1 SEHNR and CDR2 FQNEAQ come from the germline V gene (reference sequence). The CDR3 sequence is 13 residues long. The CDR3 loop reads CASSPLGAGGYTF. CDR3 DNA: TGTGCCAGCAGCCCTCTGGGCGCCGGAGGCTACACCTTC.

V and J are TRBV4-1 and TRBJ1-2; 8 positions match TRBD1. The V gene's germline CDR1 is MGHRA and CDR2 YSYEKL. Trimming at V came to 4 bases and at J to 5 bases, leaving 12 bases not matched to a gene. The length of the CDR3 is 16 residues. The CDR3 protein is CASSPVRTGPQYGYTF. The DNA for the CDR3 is TGCGCCAGCAGCCCCGTAAGGACAGGGCCTCAGTATGGCTACACCTTC.

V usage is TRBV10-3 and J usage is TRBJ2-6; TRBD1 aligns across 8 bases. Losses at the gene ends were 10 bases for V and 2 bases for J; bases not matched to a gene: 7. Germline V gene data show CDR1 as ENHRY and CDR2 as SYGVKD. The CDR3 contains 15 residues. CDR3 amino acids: CASGQGTTGANVLTF. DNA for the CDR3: TGTGCCAGCGGACAGGGAACAACTGGGGCCAACGTCCTGACTTTC.

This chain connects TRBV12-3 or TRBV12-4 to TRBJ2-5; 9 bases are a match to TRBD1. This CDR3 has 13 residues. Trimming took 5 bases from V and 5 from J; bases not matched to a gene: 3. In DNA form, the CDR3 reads TGTGCCAGCAGTAAAGGGACAGGGGAGACCCAGTACTTC. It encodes CASSKGTGETQYF.

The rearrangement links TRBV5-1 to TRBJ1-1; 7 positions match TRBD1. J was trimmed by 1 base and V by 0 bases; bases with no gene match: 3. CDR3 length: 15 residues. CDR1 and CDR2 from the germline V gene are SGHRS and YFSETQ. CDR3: CASSLVAGGNTEAFF. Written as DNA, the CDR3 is TGCGCCAGCAGCTTGGTTGCAGGGGGGAACACTGAAGCTTTCTTT.

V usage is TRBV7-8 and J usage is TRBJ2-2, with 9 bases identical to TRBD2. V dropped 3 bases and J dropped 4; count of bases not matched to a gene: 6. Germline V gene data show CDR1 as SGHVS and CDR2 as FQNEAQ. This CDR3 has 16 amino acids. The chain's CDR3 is CASSFTSGSFTGELFF. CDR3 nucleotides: TGTGCCAGCAGCTTCACTAGCGGGTCGTTCACCGGGGAGCTGTTTTTT.

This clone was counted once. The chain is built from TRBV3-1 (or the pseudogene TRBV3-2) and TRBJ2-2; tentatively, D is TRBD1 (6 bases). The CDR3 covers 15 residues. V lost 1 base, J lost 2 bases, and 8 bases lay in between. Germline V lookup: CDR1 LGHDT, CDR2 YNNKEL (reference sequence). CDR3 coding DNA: TGTGCCAGCAGCCAAGTACAGGGCAACACCGGGGAGCTGTTTTTT. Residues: CASSQVQGNTGELFF.

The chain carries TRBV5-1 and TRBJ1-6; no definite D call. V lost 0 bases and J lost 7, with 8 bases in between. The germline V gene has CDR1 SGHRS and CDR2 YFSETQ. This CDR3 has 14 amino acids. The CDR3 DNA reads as TGCGCCAGCAGCTTGGCGGAGAGGAATTCACCCCTCCACTTT. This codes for CASSLAERNSPLHF.

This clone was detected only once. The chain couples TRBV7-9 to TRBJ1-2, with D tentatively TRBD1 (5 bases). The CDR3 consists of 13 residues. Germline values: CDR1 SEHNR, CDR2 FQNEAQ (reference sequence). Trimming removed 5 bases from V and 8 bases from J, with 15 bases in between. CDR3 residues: CASSLIRRDGYTF. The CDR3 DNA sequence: TGTGCCAGCAGCCTCATTAGGAGGGACGGCTACACCTTC.

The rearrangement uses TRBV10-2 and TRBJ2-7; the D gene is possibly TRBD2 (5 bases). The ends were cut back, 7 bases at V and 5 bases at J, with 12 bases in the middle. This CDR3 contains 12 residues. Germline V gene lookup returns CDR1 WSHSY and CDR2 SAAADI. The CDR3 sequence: CASTLPGDEQYF. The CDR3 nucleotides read TGCGCCAGCACCCTTCCCGGGGACGAGCAGTACTTC.

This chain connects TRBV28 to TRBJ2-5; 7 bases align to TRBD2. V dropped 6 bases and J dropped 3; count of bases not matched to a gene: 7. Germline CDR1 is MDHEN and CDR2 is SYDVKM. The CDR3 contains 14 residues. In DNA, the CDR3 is TGTGCCAGCAGCTCGGGGGGAAGGGAAGAGACCCAGTACTTC. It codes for CASSSGGREETQYF.

The CDR3, as DNA: TGTGCCAGCAGCCAAACTAACAGGGGGCGCCTTTCCTACGAGCAGTACTTC. This gives the protein CASSQTNRGRLSYEQYF. The V and J genes are TRBV3-1 (or the pseudogene TRBV3-2) and TRBJ2-7; 9 nucleotides line up with TRBD1. Germline lookup yields CDR1 LGHDT and CDR2 YNNKEL (reference sequence). The CDR3 sequence is 17 residues long. J lost 1 base, V lost 2 bases, and 9 bases had no gene match.

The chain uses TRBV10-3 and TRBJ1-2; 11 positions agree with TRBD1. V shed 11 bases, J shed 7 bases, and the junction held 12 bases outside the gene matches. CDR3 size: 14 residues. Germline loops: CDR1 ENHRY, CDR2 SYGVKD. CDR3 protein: CAARGGQGVPGYTF. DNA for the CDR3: TGTGCCGCGAGAGGGGGACAGGGGGTCCCTGGCTACACCTTC.

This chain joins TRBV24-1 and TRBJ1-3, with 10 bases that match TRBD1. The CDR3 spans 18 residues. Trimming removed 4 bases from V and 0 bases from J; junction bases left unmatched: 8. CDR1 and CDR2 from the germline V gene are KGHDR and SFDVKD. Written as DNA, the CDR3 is TGTGCCACCAGTGACCGCCCGGGACAGGGGTCCTCTGGAAACACCATATATTTT. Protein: CATSDRPGQGSSGNTIYF.

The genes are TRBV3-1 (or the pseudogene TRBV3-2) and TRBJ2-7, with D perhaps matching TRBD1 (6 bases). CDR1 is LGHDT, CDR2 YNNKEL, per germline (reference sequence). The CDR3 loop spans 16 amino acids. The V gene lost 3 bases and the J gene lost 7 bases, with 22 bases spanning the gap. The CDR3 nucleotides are TGTGCCAGCAGCCACCTCTCCGGGACAACCTTTGGGGAGCAGTACTTC. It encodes CASSHLSGTTFGEQYF.

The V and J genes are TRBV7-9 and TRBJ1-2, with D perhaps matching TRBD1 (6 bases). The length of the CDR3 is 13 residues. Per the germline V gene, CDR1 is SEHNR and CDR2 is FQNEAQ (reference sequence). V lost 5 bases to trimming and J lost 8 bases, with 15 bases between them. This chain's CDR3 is CASSLGGLEGYTF. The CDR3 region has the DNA TGTGCCAGCAGCCTAGGGGGACTAGAAGGCTACACCTTC.

CDR3 bases: TGCGCCAGCAGTTGGGACAGGTACACTGAAGCTTTCTTT. This codes for CASSWDRYTEAFF. This chain joins TRBV5-1 and TRBJ1-1, with 8 bases matching TRBD1. This CDR3 has 13 residues. Germline V CDR1 and CDR2: SGHRS, YFSETQ. V trimming: 5 bases; J trimming: 3 bases; junction bases outside the gene matches: 3. The full variable domain, its missing parts supplied by reference TRBV5-1 and TRBJ1-1, is KAGVTQTPRYLIKTRGQQVTLSCSPISGHRSVSWYQQTPGQGLQFLFEYFSETQRNKGNFPGRFSGRQFSNSRSEMNVSTLELGDSALYLCASSWDRYTEAFFGQGTRLTVV.

CDR3: CASSQMGGINQPQHF. In DNA form, the CDR3 reads TGTGCCAGCAGCCAAATGGGGGGTATCAATCAGCCCCAGCATTTT. The chain has TRBV3-1 (or the pseudogene TRBV3-2) and TRBJ1-5, with D perhaps TRBD1 (5 bases). Per germline, CDR1 LGHDT and CDR2 YNNKEL (reference sequence). With 2 bases removed from V and 3 bases from J, the gap between germline ends came to 11 bases. The CDR3 sequence is 15 residues long.